This T cell receptor (beta chain) stems from a study of CD8+CD57+ T cells in acquired aplastic anemia. Study findings and constraints: Patients had approximately 29 CD8+ CDR3 sequences in common with controls (the shared set). In CD8+ cells, Simpson's diversity showed no significant difference between patients and controls.

This clonotype was detected ten times or more. No antigen is known for it. CDR3 and TCR beta VDJ profiling relied on genomic DNA as the template. TCRdb re-derived calls from the reads in MiXCR, one entry per CDR3 protein. The table lists about 470,000 distinct CDR3 sequences, around 30% of them singletons. The germline V gene has CDR1 SGHTA and CDR2 FQGNSA. The V and J ends lost 5 bases and 1 base, in that order; junction bases with no gene match: 6. The CDR3 is 15 residues long. Before being chosen for sequencing, patients had shown CD8+CD57+ cell expansion by flow cytometry. In all patients, the disease was severe acquired aplastic anemia.

V usage is TRBV7-2 and J usage is TRBJ2-7; TRBD1 agrees at 9 bases. Input material: sorted CD4+, CD8+, or CD8+CD57+ T cells (not recorded which) from PBMCs. The source of this sequence is a human donor with aplastic anemia. CDR3 residues: CASSDRDRASYEQYF. The CDR3 DNA sequence: TGTGCCAGCAGCGACCGGGACAGGGCATCCTACGAGCAGTACTTC. Using reference TRBV7-2 and TRBJ2-7 for the parts outside the CDR3, the full variable domain is GAGVSQSPSNKVTEKGKDVELRCDPISGHTALYWYRQSLGQGLEFLIYFQGNSAPDKSGLPSDRFSAERTGGSVSTLTIQRTQQEDSAVYLCASSDRDRASYEQYFGPGTRLTVT.